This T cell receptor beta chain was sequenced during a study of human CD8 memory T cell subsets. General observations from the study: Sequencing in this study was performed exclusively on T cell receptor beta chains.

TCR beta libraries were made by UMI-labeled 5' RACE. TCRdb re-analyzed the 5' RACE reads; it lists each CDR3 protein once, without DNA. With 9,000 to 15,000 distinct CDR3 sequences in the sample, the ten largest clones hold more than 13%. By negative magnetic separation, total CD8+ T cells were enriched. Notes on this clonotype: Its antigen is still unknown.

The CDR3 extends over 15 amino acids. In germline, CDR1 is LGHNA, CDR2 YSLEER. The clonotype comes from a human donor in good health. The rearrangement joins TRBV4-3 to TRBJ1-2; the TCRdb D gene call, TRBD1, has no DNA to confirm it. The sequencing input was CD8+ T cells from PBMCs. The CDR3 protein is CASSQDRRRPDGYTF.